A selection of T cell receptor beta chains follows, all from one sample in a study of neurological immune-mediated disorders. TCRdb re-analysed the 5' RACE reads in MiXCR, keeping a single row per CDR3 protein. Of over 90,000 distinct CDR3 sequences listed, 10% to 12% are singletons. Sequences were obtained from PBMCs. All receptors come from a female donor with HTLV-1-associated myelopathy (HAM/TSP). The CDR3 runs from the conserved cysteine through the conserved F or W. A D gene is named only where the DNA matches it firmly. Rows give clone size only sometimes, using once, few, many, or a class for an expanded clone.

clone size: many
J gene: TRBJ2-3
D gene: .
V gene: TRBV5-1
CDR3 protein: CASSLDRSTDTQYF
CDR3 DNA: TGCGCCAGCAGCTTGGACAGGAGCACAGATACGCAGTATTTT

clone size: many
J gene: TRBJ2-3
D gene: TRBD2
V gene: TRBV5-1
CDR3 protein: CASSLWLAGGDTQYF
CDR3 DNA: TGCGCCAGCAGCTTGTGGCTAGCGGGGGGAGATACGCAGTATTTT

clone size: .
J gene: TRBJ2-3
D gene: .
V gene: TRBV7-9
CDR3 protein: CASMGVGLADTQYF
CDR3 DNA: TGTGCCAGCATGGGAGTGGGTTTGGCAGATACGCAGTATTTT

clone size: many
J gene: TRBJ1-1
D gene: .
V gene: TRBV6-6
CDR3 protein: CASSQTMNTEAFF
CDR3 DNA: TGTGCCAGCAGCCAAACTATGAACACTGAAGCTTTCTTT

clone size: many
J gene: TRBJ2-1
D gene: .
V gene: TRBV10-3
CDR3 protein: CAISERQGSYNEQFF
CDR3 DNA: TGTGCCATCAGTGAGCGCCAGGGCTCCTACAATGAGCAGTTCTTC

clone size: many
J gene: TRBJ2-5
D gene: .
V gene: TRBV29-1
CDR3 protein: CSVRTRDRIQETQYF
CDR3 DNA: TGCAGCGTTAGGACCCGGGACCGCATACAAGAGACCCAGTACTTC

clone size: many
J gene: TRBJ2-2
D gene: .
V gene: TRBV5-5
CDR3 protein: CASSLSERNTGELFF
CDR3 DNA: TGTGCCAGCAGCTTGTCAGAACGAAACACCGGGGAGCTGTTTTTT

clone size: few
J gene: TRBJ2-1
D gene: .
V gene: TRBV7-8
CDR3 protein: CASSRVLIGSSSYNEQFF
CDR3 DNA: TGTGCCAGCAGCCGAGTACTAATCGGGTCGAGCTCCTACAATGAGCAGTTCTTC

clone size: .
J gene: TRBJ2-1
D gene: .
V gene: TRBV5-6
CDR3 protein: CSSRGERSYNEQFF
CDR3 DNA: TGTTCCAGCAGAGGGGAAAGGTCCTACAATGAGCAGTTCTTC

clone size: many
J gene: TRBJ1-5
D gene: .
V gene: TRBV2
CDR3 protein: CASRGHPARGNQPQHF
CDR3 DNA: TGTGCCAGCAGAGGACATCCTGCTAGGGGCAATCAGCCCCAGCATTTT

clone size: many
J gene: TRBJ1-5
D gene: .
V gene: TRBV6-1
CDR3 protein: CASIFRQESNQPQHF
CDR3 DNA: TGTGCCAGCATATTTAGACAGGAAAGCAATCAGCCCCAGCATTTT

clone size: many
J gene: TRBJ1-6
D gene: .
V gene: TRBV20-1
CDR3 protein: CSARAEKNSPLHF
CDR3 DNA: TGCAGTGCTAGAGCGGAGAAAAATTCACCCCTCCACTTT

clone size: many
J gene: TRBJ2-7
D gene: TRBD1
V gene: TRBV24-1
CDR3 protein: CATGTGIPYEQYF
CDR3 DNA: TGTGCCACCGGGACAGGGATCCCCTACGAGCAGTACTTC

clone size: .
J gene: TRBJ2-2
D gene: .
V gene: TRBV12-3/TRBV12-4
CDR3 protein: CASSQHRNTGELFF
CDR3 DNA: TGTGCCAGCAGCCAACATAGAAACACCGGGGAGCTGTTTTTT

clone size: many
J gene: TRBJ2-3
D gene: .
V gene: TRBV2
CDR3 protein: CASSPLTADTQYF
CDR3 DNA: TGTGCCAGCAGCCCCTTGACGGCAGATACGCAGTATTTT

clone size: .
J gene: TRBJ2-1
D gene: TRBD2
V gene: TRBV11-1
CDR3 protein: CASSLFPLTPASGRGDEQLF
CDR3 DNA: TGTGCCAGCAGCTTATTCCCCCTCACTCCAGCTAGCGGCCGGGGGGATGAGCAGTTATTC

clone size: many
J gene: TRBJ2-1
D gene: TRBD2
V gene: TRBV20-1
CDR3 protein: CSARGTSAARNEQFF
CDR3 DNA: TGCAGTGCCAGGGGGACTAGCGCCGCCAGGAATGAGCAGTTCTTC

clone size: many
J gene: TRBJ2-3
D gene: .
V gene: TRBV29-1
CDR3 protein: CSVEERAPSDTQYF
CDR3 DNA: TGCAGCGTTGAAGAAAGAGCACCTTCAGATACGCAGTATTTT

clone size: many
J gene: TRBJ2-7
D gene: TRBD1
V gene: TRBV20-1
CDR3 protein: CSASDRDRGRSYEQYF
CDR3 DNA: TGCAGTGCTAGCGACCGGGACAGGGGGCGGTCCTACGAGCAGTACTTC

clone size: many
J gene: TRBJ1-4
D gene: .
V gene: TRBV25-1
CDR3 protein: CASSGFHEKLFF
CDR3 DNA: TGTGCCAGCAGTGGATTCCATGAAAAACTGTTTTTT

clone size: .
J gene: TRBJ1-1
D gene: .
V gene: TRBV6-2/TRBV6-3
CDR3 protein: CASSRSLIGDTEAFF
CDR3 DNA: TGTGCCAGCAGCCGTTCATTGATAGGGGACACTGAAGCTTTCTTT

clone size: .
J gene: TRBJ2-2
D gene: .
V gene: TRBV5-1
CDR3 protein: CASNSDPSGTNTGELFF
CDR3 DNA: TGCGCCAGCAACTCGGATCCCTCAGGCACGAACACCGGGGAGCTGTTTTTT

clone size: many
J gene: TRBJ2-5
D gene: .
V gene: TRBV20-1
CDR3 protein: CSARGLDQKTQYF
CDR3 DNA: TGCAGTGCTAGAGGGCTAGACCAGAAGACCCAGTACTTC

clone size: many
J gene: TRBJ2-7
D gene: TRBD1
V gene: TRBV7-2
CDR3 protein: CASSQRTGDYEQYF
CDR3 DNA: TGTGCCAGCAGCCAGCGGACAGGAGATTACGAGCAGTACTTC

clone size: many
J gene: TRBJ2-2
D gene: TRBD2
V gene: TRBV12-3/TRBV12-4
CDR3 protein: CASSPRGGSTGELFF
CDR3 DNA: TGTGCCAGCAGTCCAAGGGGCGGGAGCACCGGGGAGCTGTTTTTT

clone size: many
J gene: TRBJ2-5
D gene: .
V gene: TRBV15
CDR3 protein: CATSKGPETQYF
CDR3 DNA: TGTGCCACCAGCAAGGGGCCAGAGACCCAGTACTTC

clone size: many
J gene: TRBJ2-1
D gene: TRBD2
V gene: TRBV20-1
CDR3 protein: CSAGLAGGTNEQFF
CDR3 DNA: TGCAGTGCTGGACTAGCGGGGGGGACCAATGAGCAGTTCTTC

clone size: .
J gene: TRBJ2-1
D gene: TRBD1
V gene: TRBV5-1
CDR3 protein: CASSLAWDRYNEQFF
CDR3 DNA: TGCGCCAGCAGCTTGGCGTGGGACAGGTACAATGAGCAGTTCTTC

clone size: many
J gene: TRBJ2-6
D gene: .
V gene: TRBV7-9
CDR3 protein: CASSLQGAGANVLTF
CDR3 DNA: TGTGCCAGCAGCTTACAGGGAGCTGGGGCCAACGTCCTGACTTTC

clone size: many
J gene: TRBJ2-1
D gene: TRBD2
V gene: TRBV20-1
CDR3 protein: CSASNHLAGGHNNEQFF
CDR3 DNA: TGCAGTGCTAGCAATCACCTAGCGGGGGGGCACAACAATGAGCAGTTCTTC

clone size: .
J gene: TRBJ2-7
D gene: .
V gene: TRBV19
CDR3 protein: CVSSRSGQPAGEQYF
CDR3 DNA: TGTGTCAGTAGTAGAAGCGGGCAACCCGCCGGCGAGCAGTACTTC

clone size: many
J gene: TRBJ2-1
D gene: TRBD2
V gene: TRBV3-1
CDR3 protein: CASGRTSGDEQFF
CDR3 DNA: TGTGCCAGCGGCAGGACTAGCGGCGATGAGCAGTTCTTC

clone size: many
J gene: TRBJ2-1
D gene: TRBD2
V gene: TRBV18
CDR3 protein: CASSPPVKGGPYNEQFF
CDR3 DNA: TGTGCCAGCTCACCACCGGTGAAGGGAGGGCCCTACAATGAGCAGTTCTTC

clone size: many
J gene: TRBJ2-7
D gene: .
V gene: TRBV6-2/TRBV6-3
CDR3 protein: CASSRDVYEQYF
CDR3 DNA: TGTGCCAGCAGTCGAGACGTCTACGAGCAGTACTTC

clone size: many
J gene: TRBJ2-1
D gene: TRBD2
V gene: TRBV20-1
CDR3 protein: CSASLGGVLNEQFF
CDR3 DNA: TGCAGTGCTAGCTTGGGGGGGGTTTTAAATGAGCAGTTCTTC

clone size: many
J gene: TRBJ2-4
D gene: .
V gene: TRBV7-9
CDR3 protein: CASSLEVAKNIQYF
CDR3 DNA: TGTGCCAGCAGCTTAGAGGTTGCCAAAAACATTCAGTACTTC

clone size: .
J gene: TRBJ2-7
D gene: .
V gene: TRBV5-1
CDR3 protein: CASSIDRYEQYF
CDR3 DNA: TGCGCCAGCAGCATTGACCGATACGAGCAGTACTTC

clone size: many
J gene: TRBJ2-7
D gene: TRBD2
V gene: TRBV5-1
CDR3 protein: CASSLERRGGFDEQYF
CDR3 DNA: TGCGCCAGCAGCTTGGAACGGCGGGGGGGGTTCGACGAGCAGTACTTC

clone size: many
J gene: TRBJ1-1
D gene: .
V gene: TRBV5-1
CDR3 protein: CASSLGGVGDTEAFF
CDR3 DNA: TGCGCCAGCAGCTTGGGCGGCGTAGGGGACACTGAAGCTTTCTTT

clone size: few
J gene: TRBJ2-2
D gene: TRBD2
V gene: TRBV4-1
CDR3 protein: CASSQLAGNTGELFF
CDR3 DNA: TGCGCCAGCAGCCAACTAGCGGGGAACACCGGGGAGCTGTTTTTT

clone size: .
J gene: TRBJ2-5
D gene: .
V gene: TRBV14
CDR3 protein: CASGQVGAETQYF
CDR3 DNA: TGTGCCAGCGGACAAGTGGGGGCCGAGACCCAGTACTTC

clone size: many
J gene: TRBJ2-7
D gene: .
V gene: TRBV29-1
CDR3 protein: CSVEWGSPLEQYF
CDR3 DNA: TGCAGCGTTGAATGGGGATCCCCCCTCGAGCAGTACTTC

clone size: few
J gene: TRBJ2-1
D gene: .
V gene: TRBV9
CDR3 protein: CASSVDDGTYNEQFF
CDR3 DNA: TGTGCCAGCAGCGTAGATGACGGCACCTACAATGAGCAGTTCTTC

clone size: many
J gene: TRBJ2-2
D gene: TRBD2
V gene: TRBV5-1
CDR3 protein: CASRLAGGDTGELFF
CDR3 DNA: TGCGCCAGCAGGCTAGCGGGGGGAGACACCGGGGAGCTGTTTTTT

clone size: many
J gene: TRBJ2-3
D gene: .
V gene: TRBV20-1
CDR3 protein: CSARELTLGTDTQYF
CDR3 DNA: TGCAGTGCTAGAGAACTTACTCTAGGCACAGATACGCAGTATTTT

clone size: many
J gene: TRBJ1-5
D gene: .
V gene: TRBV28
CDR3 protein: CASSGEGRHQPQHF
CDR3 DNA: TGTGCCAGCAGTGGAGAGGGTCGCCATCAGCCCCAGCATTTT

clone size: many
J gene: TRBJ2-5
D gene: TRBD2
V gene: TRBV5-8
CDR3 protein: CASSLGLGLAAQETQYF
CDR3 DNA: TGTGCCAGCAGCTTGGGCCTGGGACTAGCGGCCCAAGAGACCCAGTACTTC

clone size: many
J gene: TRBJ2-6
D gene: .
V gene: TRBV20-1
CDR3 protein: CSARYGASGANVLTF
CDR3 DNA: TGCAGTGCTAGATACGGGGCCTCTGGGGCCAACGTCCTGACTTTC

clone size: many
J gene: TRBJ2-6
D gene: .
V gene: TRBV19
CDR3 protein: CASRRTGTSGANVLTF
CDR3 DNA: TGTGCCTCCCGCCGGACGGGGACCTCTGGGGCCAACGTCCTGACTTTC

clone size: many
J gene: TRBJ2-7
D gene: TRBD1
V gene: TRBV5-1
CDR3 protein: CASSLAGGSYEQYF
CDR3 DNA: TGCGCCAGCAGCTTGGCAGGGGGCAGCTACGAGCAGTACTTC

clone size: .
J gene: TRBJ2-3
D gene: .
V gene: TRBV9
CDR3 protein: CASSPTGLGTDTQYF
CDR3 DNA: TGTGCCAGCAGCCCCACGGGGCTTGGCACAGATACGCAGTATTTT

clone size: many
J gene: TRBJ2-5
D gene: .
V gene: TRBV10-2
CDR3 protein: CATQGYQETQYF
CDR3 DNA: TGCGCCACACAGGGATACCAAGAGACCCAGTACTTC

clone size: many
J gene: TRBJ1-1
D gene: .
V gene: TRBV9
CDR3 protein: CASSAPGGNTEAFF
CDR3 DNA: TGTGCCAGCAGCGCCCCGGGGGGCAACACTGAAGCTTTCTTT

clone size: many
J gene: TRBJ2-7
D gene: TRBD1
V gene: TRBV29-1
CDR3 protein: CSAGQGYDEQYF
CDR3 DNA: TGCAGCGCCGGACAGGGTTACGACGAGCAGTACTTC

clone size: many
J gene: TRBJ1-1
D gene: .
V gene: TRBV6-6
CDR3 protein: CASSYGVREAFF
CDR3 DNA: TGTGCCAGCAGTTATGGGGTCCGTGAAGCTTTCTTT

clone size: many
J gene: TRBJ2-5
D gene: TRBD2
V gene: TRBV20-1
CDR3 protein: CSARDGLVQETQYF
CDR3 DNA: TGCAGTGCTAGAGACGGACTAGTCCAAGAGACCCAGTACTTC

clone size: medium-sized
J gene: TRBJ2-7
D gene: TRBD2
V gene: TRBV20-1
CDR3 protein: CSARDRSSGSYEQYF
CDR3 DNA: TGCAGTGCTAGAGATCGCTCTAGCGGCTCCTACGAGCAGTACTTC

clone size: many
J gene: TRBJ2-7
D gene: .
V gene: TRBV7-9
CDR3 protein: CASSLEGHEQYF
CDR3 DNA: TGTGCCAGCAGCTTAGAGGGTCACGAGCAGTACTTC

clone size: many
J gene: TRBJ2-3
D gene: .
V gene: TRBV5-5
CDR3 protein: CASSLDYSFGYTQYF
CDR3 DNA: TGTGCCAGCAGCCTAGACTATTCCTTCGGATATACGCAGTATTTT

clone size: many
J gene: TRBJ1-1
D gene: .
V gene: TRBV6-5
CDR3 protein: CASSYSGHGEGGTEAFF
CDR3 DNA: TGTGCCAGCAGTTACTCGGGTCACGGGGAGGGAGGGACTGAAGCTTTCTTT